The 23 T cell receptor beta chains listed next were all sequenced from one sample in a study of shared clonotypes between healthy human individuals. Terminally differentiated effector memory CD45RA+ cells were excluded from the naive CD8 cells, which were CD45RO-negative and positively selected for CCR7. Using immunoSEQ multiplex PCR, the repertoire was profiled, and TCRdb retains in-frame clones only, with some absent. Here the sample spans millions of clones, 85% to 95% being singletons. Sequenced input: naive CD8+ T cells sorted from blood. The receptor set was obtained from a young man in good health.

For this clone: The germline gene is not matched at one end of the junction; a read error may be the cause. The chain couples TRBV9 to TRBJ2-5; D is ambiguous. The CDR3 is 9 residues long. From germline, CDR1 is SGDLS and CDR2 YYNGEE. CDR3 amino acids: CASSGTPNF. The CDR3 DNA sequence: TGTGCCAGCAGCGGGACCCCTAACTTC.

V is TRBV29-1 and J is TRBJ2-1, with 10 bases aligning to TRBD2. This CDR3 has 16 residues. The J segment lost 0 bases and the V segment lost 1 base, leaving 3 bases of the junction unmatched. Per the germline V gene, CDR1 is SQVTM and CDR2 is ANQGSEA. The CDR3 loop is CSVEVSGGTSYNEQFF. DNA of the CDR3: TGCAGCGTTGAAGTTAGCGGGGGGACCTCCTACAATGAGCAGTTCTTC.

The V and J genes are TRBV13 and TRBJ2-1; possible D gene TRBD2, 6 bases. The germline V gene encodes CDR1 PRHDT and CDR2 FYEKMQ (reference sequence). The CDR3 runs 15 residues. Trimming removed 5 bases at V and 3 bases at J, with 14 bases between. CDR3 nucleotides: TGTGCCAGCAGCCCCTCAAGCGGGCTCTACAATGAGCAGTTCTTC. This translates into CASSPSSGLYNEQFF.

The chain joins TRBV5-1 to TRBJ2-7; TRBD1 might be the D (5 bases). Germline V gene lookup returns CDR1 SGHRS and CDR2 YFSETQ. Trimming took off 0 bases at V and 3 bases at J, with 10 bases between the two ends. CDR3 length: 14 residues. CDR3 nucleotide sequence: TGCGCCAGCAGCTTGGGGACATTAAACTACGAGCAGTACTTC. This translates into CASSLGTLNYEQYF.

The chain is built from TRBV5-4 and TRBJ2-1; 10 nucleotides align to TRBD1. Germline assignment: CDR1 SGHNT and CDR2 YYREEE (reference sequence). CDR3 length equals 15 residues. The junction had 6 bases not matched to a gene; V was cut back by 4 bases and J by 5 bases. The CDR3: CASSLRQGADNEQFF. Written as DNA, the CDR3 is TGTGCCAGCAGCCTCAGACAGGGGGCGGACAATGAGCAGTTCTTC.

This sequence joins TRBV6-1 and TRBJ2-4; the D is unclear. V was cut by 3 bases and J by 0 bases, with 12 bases left in between. The germline V gene encodes CDR1 MNHNS and CDR2 SASEGT. CDR3 size: 16 residues. The CDR3 spells CASSDTENIAKNIQYF. In DNA, the CDR3 is TGTGCCAGCAGTGACACAGAAAATATAGCCAAAAACATTCAGTACTTC.

V gene TRBV7-6 combines with J gene TRBJ2-7; 9 positions match TRBD2. Germline trimming cut 5 bases from V and 6 bases from J; bases unmatched to any gene: 11. The germline V gene encodes CDR1 SGHVS and CDR2 FNYEAQ. The CDR3 consists of 15 residues. The CDR3 sequence is CASSPSVAGEVEQYF. CDR3 DNA: TGTGCCAGCAGCCCCTCTGTAGCGGGAGAGGTCGAGCAGTACTTC.

The J gene is TRBJ2-7, the V gene TRBV7-9; D possibly corresponds to TRBD2 (7 bases). Germline V gene sequence: CDR1 SEHNR, CDR2 FQNEAQ (reference sequence). V was clipped by 8 bases and J by 0 bases, with 8 bases between them. The CDR3 has 12 amino acids. The CDR3 loop reads CASGGASYEQYF. The CDR3 region has the DNA TGTGCCAGCGGGGGGGCCTCCTACGAGCAGTACTTC.

This clone was seen a single time. The CDR3 protein is CASRPRTSGTDTQYF. CDR3 nucleotides: TGTGCCAGCAGGCCCAGGACTAGCGGGACAGATACGCAGTATTTT. V is TRBV13 and J is TRBJ2-3; 11 positions agree with TRBD2. J was trimmed by 3 bases and V by 6 bases; bases with no gene match: 5. This CDR3 is 15 amino acids long. The germline gives CDR1 PRHDT, CDR2 FYEKMQ (reference sequence).

The chain combines TRBV27 with TRBJ2-4, with D unclear. V was cut by 4 bases and J by 0 bases, with 10 bases left in between. Germline-derived CDR1 and CDR2 are MNHEY and SMNVEV (reference sequence). This CDR3 spans 15 amino acids. The DNA for the CDR3 is TGTGCCAGCAGTTACTCCGCAGGAGCCAAAAACATTCAGTACTTC. Its translation: CASSYSAGAKNIQYF.

This sequence joins TRBV5-1 and TRBJ2-7, with D possibly TRBD1 on 5 matching bases. This CDR3 region has 16 residues. Looked up from germline, CDR1 is SGHRS and CDR2 is YFSETQ. V was clipped by 0 bases and J by 2 bases, with 15 bases between them. CDR3 coding DNA: TGCGCCAGCAGCTTGGCCACCGCAGGGCTCCCCTACGAGCAGTACTTC. Translated: CASSLATAGLPYEQYF.

V gene TRBV19 combines with J gene TRBJ1-6; D is perhaps TRBD1 (5 bases). CDR1 is LNHDA and CDR2 is SQIVND in the germline V gene (reference sequence). V was clipped by 3 bases and J by 0 bases, with 9 bases between them. The CDR3 consists of 16 residues. CDR3 amino acids: CASSMEGSSYNSPLHF. The CDR3 DNA is TGTGCCAGTAGTATGGAGGGGAGCTCCTATAATTCACCCCTCCACTTT. The entire variable domain, with the rest obtained from reference TRBV19 and TRBJ1-6, is as follows: DGGITQSPKYLFRKEGQNVTLSCEQNLNHDAMYWYRQDPGQGLRLIYYSQIVNDFQKGDIAEGYSVSREKKESFPLTVTSAQKNPTAFYLCASSMEGSSYNSPLHFGNGTRLTVT.

As DNA, the CDR3 is TGTGCCAGCAGTTTGGTGAGGGAGGCCTACGAGCAGTACTTC. Protein product: CASSLVREAYEQYF. The chain couples TRBV27 to TRBJ2-7; D is perhaps TRBD2 (6 bases). CDR1 and CDR2 from the germline V gene are MNHEY and SMNVEV (reference sequence). V lost 3 bases to trimming and J lost 2 bases, with 11 bases between them. This CDR3 region has 14 residues.

V usage is TRBV6-1 and J usage is TRBJ2-3; no definite D call. The germline V gene encodes CDR1 MNHNS and CDR2 SASEGT. The CDR3 extends over 14 amino acids. The V end lost 4 bases, the J end lost 6 bases, and 14 bases lay between the germline ends. The CDR3 nucleotides are TGTGCCAGCAGTGTTCTTAGAAAGACGGATACGCAGTATTTT. It is translated as CASSVLRKTDTQYF.

The chain uses TRBV27 and TRBJ1-1; no firm D call. Trimming took 9 bases from V and 5 from J, leaving 22 bases between them. The CDR3 runs to 15 residues. Germline-derived CDR1 and CDR2 are MNHEY and SMNVEV (reference sequence). The CDR3 DNA is TGTGCCAGTTACATGGTAGGAGGGATTCAAACTGAAGCTTTCTTT. Translation gives CASYMVGGIQTEAFF.

This chain joins TRBV13 and TRBJ1-2; unclear D gene. The V gene's germline CDR1 is PRHDT and CDR2 FYEKMQ (reference sequence). Trimming left V 1 base short and J 3 bases short, with 12 bases between. The CDR3 is 15 amino acids. The DNA for the CDR3 is TGTGCCAGCAGCTTAGCTACTTTGGGGTACTATGGCTACACCTTC. Protein product: CASSLATLGYYGYTF.

CDR3 sequence: CASSFEGSYNEQFF. The CDR3 nucleotides are TGTGCCAGCAGTTTTGAGGGGTCCTACAATGAGCAGTTCTTC. The chain joins TRBV28 to TRBJ2-1, with D perhaps given as TRBD1 or TRBD2 (5 bases each). Germline-derived CDR1 and CDR2 are MDHEN and SYDVKM. CDR3 length: 14 residues. The ends were cut back, 3 bases at V and 1 base at J, with 7 bases in the middle.

The chain combines TRBV7-9 with TRBJ2-7; 9 nucleotides align to TRBD2. V lost 5 bases to trimming and J lost 0 bases; unmatched junction nucleotides: 5. The CDR3 sequence is 15 residues long. CDR1 SEHNR and CDR2 FQNEAQ come from the germline V gene (reference sequence). CDR3 nucleotide sequence: TGTGCCAGCAGCGGGGGACTAGCTAGCTCCTACGAGCAGTACTTC. Translated: CASSGGLASSYEQYF.

This rearrangement joins TRBV7-9 to TRBJ1-3, with TRBD1 identical over 7 bases. After removal of 6 bases from V and 0 bases from J, the junction contained 17 bases not matched to a gene. Germline V CDR1 and CDR2: SEHNR, FQNEAQ (reference sequence). This CDR3 has 19 amino acids. CDR3 amino acids: CASSHAGTALLRSGNTIYF. For the CDR3, the DNA is TGTGCCAGCAGTCATGCCGGGACAGCCTTACTCCGCTCTGGAAACACCATATATTTT.

The V and J genes are TRBV21-1 and TRBJ2-6. TRBV21-1 represents a pseudogene. CDR3 size: 16 residues. CDR3 in amino acids: CATLRDTRSGANVLTF. The CDR3 region has the DNA TGTGCCACTTTGCGGGACACGCGCTCTGGGGCCAACGTCCTGACTTTC.

The CDR3: CASTGLAGGPRTDTQYF. CDR3 DNA sequence: TGTGCCAGCACTGGGTTAGCGGGGGGGCCGAGGACAGATACGCAGTATTTT. The chain carries TRBV28 and TRBJ2-3, with 11 nucleotides matching TRBD2. Germline V CDR1 and CDR2: MDHEN, SYDVKM. The V segment lost 7 bases and the J segment 3 bases; nucleotides outside the gene matches: 12. The CDR3 has 17 residues.

V usage is TRBV5-6 and J usage is TRBJ2-7, with D unclear. The CDR3 covers 14 residues. Per germline, CDR1 SGHDT and CDR2 YYEEEE. V gave up 1 base and J gave up 5 bases, with 13 bases separating them. The CDR3 nucleotides are TGTGCCAGCAGCTTGAGGGTCTATTGGGACGAGCAGTACTTC. Encoded protein: CASSLRVYWDEQYF.

The V and J genes are TRBV2 and TRBJ2-7, with 9 bases aligning to TRBD2. The CDR3 covers 14 residues. CDR1 is SNHLY, CDR2 FYNNEI, per germline. Trimming took 2 bases from V and 4 from J; bases not matched to a gene: 3. CDR3 sequence (DNA): TGTGCCAGCAGTGAAACCCTAGCGGGGTACGAGCAGTACTTC. It specifies CASSETLAGYEQYF.